Below, 18 T cell receptor beta chains from the same sample are listed, as sequenced in a study of preoperative IRX-2 immunotherapy in early breast cancer. Documented treatment: preoperative locoregional IRX-2 cytokine immunotherapy. TCRdb's table, derived via immunoSEQ multiplex PCR, lists solely in-frame clones and lacks some. The table lists 15,000 to 25,000 clones, about 82% of them singletons. The sample here was lymph node tissue, taken after IRX-2 immunotherapy. All receptors derive from a human donor with breast cancer.

This sequence joins TRBV6-8 and TRBJ2-7; D is undetermined. The ends were cut back, 2 bases at V and 0 bases at J, with 8 bases in the middle. The CDR3 sequence is 14 residues long. The V gene's germline CDR1 is MNHGY and CDR2 SAAAGT. The CDR3 DNA follows: TGTGCCAGCAGTTACGGAGTACTCTCCTACGAGCAGTACTTC. Translating it yields CASSYGVLSYEQYF.

This clone was observed a few times. The rearrangement uses TRBV19 and TRBJ1-5; 7 nucleotides align to TRBD1. Per germline, CDR1 LNHDA and CDR2 SQIVND (reference sequence). The CDR3 spans 14 residues. The junction had 3 bases not matched to a gene; V was cut back by 6 bases and J by 1 base. Written as DNA, the CDR3 is TGTGCCAGTAGGACGACAGGGAGCAATCAGCCCCAGCATTTT. Its protein product is CASRTTGSNQPQHF.

This clone was observed a handful of times. This chain connects TRBV30 to TRBJ1-6, with D hard to call. Trimming left V 1 base short and J 6 bases short, with 10 bases between. Germline V lookup: CDR1 GTSNPN, CDR2 SVGIG (reference sequence). This CDR3 is built from 14 residues. The CDR3 DNA sequence: TGTGCCTGGAGTGGGAGCCGGATTAATTCACCCCTCCACTTT. Its translation is CAWSGSRINSPLHF.

The chain links TRBV6-8 to TRBJ2-3, with D perhaps being TRBD1 or TRBD2 (5 bases each). This CDR3 comprises 14 residues. V was cut by 8 bases and J by 3 bases, with 15 bases left in between. The V gene's germline CDR1 is MNHGY and CDR2 SAAAGT. In nucleotides, the CDR3 is TGTGCCAGCCGGGACGACCGATCTACAGATACGCAGTATTTT. Translation gives CASRDDRSTDTQYF.

This rearrangement joins TRBV6-8 to TRBJ2-3; no firm D call. V was trimmed by 5 bases and J by 4 bases, leaving 7 bases between them. CDR3 length: 12 residues. CDR1 MNHGY and CDR2 SAAAGT come from the germline V gene. CDR3 bases: TGTGCCAGCAGTGACCTAGCAGATACGCAGTATTTT. Encoded protein: CASSDLADTQYF.

J is TRBJ1-4 and V is TRBV30; a possible D gene is TRBD1 (5 bases). This CDR3 contains 12 residues. V lost 1 base and J 5 bases, leaving 5 bases between the germline ends. From germline, CDR1 is GTSNPN and CDR2 SVGIG (reference sequence). The CDR3 coding sequence is TGTGCCTGGAGTGAGGGGAATGAAAAACTGTTTTTT. Protein sequence: CAWSEGNEKLFF.

Only one count was recorded for this clone. Written as DNA, the CDR3 is TGCGCCAGCAGTGAGTCGCTATCGTCCTACAATGAGCAGTTCTTC. Translating it yields CASSESLSSYNEQFF. The genes are TRBV10-2 and TRBJ2-1; no reliable D call. The CDR3 totals 15 residues. V gave up 0 bases and J gave up 1 base, with 7 bases separating them. Germline V lookup: CDR1 WSHSY, CDR2 SAAADI.

The V call is TRBV15, the J call TRBJ1-5; no firm D call. The CDR3 totals 14 residues. V was trimmed by 0 bases and J by 4 bases, leaving 7 bases between them. Germline values: CDR1 LNHNV, CDR2 YYDKDF (reference sequence). The CDR3 DNA follows: TGTGCCACCAGCAGAGATGGCGGAAATCAGCCCCAGCATTTT. Residues: CATSRDGGNQPQHF.

The J gene is TRBJ1-2, the V gene TRBV4-1; D is unclear. V lost 3 bases to trimming and J lost 8 bases, with 13 bases between them. This CDR3 region has 13 residues. The germline V gene encodes CDR1 MGHRA and CDR2 YSYEKL. The CDR3 sequence: CASSQMGDGGYTF. The CDR3 bases are TGCGCCAGCAGCCAGATGGGAGACGGGGGCTACACCTTC.

V and J are TRBV29-1 and TRBJ2-3; 8 bases align to TRBD1. Germline V gene sequence: CDR1 SQVTM, CDR2 ANQGSEA. The length of the CDR3 is 16 residues. V was pared by 2 bases and J by 4 bases, with 11 bases of the junction left unmatched. The CDR3 spells CSVERGGTGDPDTQYF. Here the CDR3 DNA reads TGCAGCGTTGAAAGAGGCGGGACAGGCGACCCAGATACGCAGTATTTT.

The gene calls are TRBV28 and TRBJ2-7; TRBD1 agrees at 8 bases. The CDR3 length is 17 residues. V shed 2 bases, J shed 3 bases, and the junction held 12 bases outside the gene matches. The germline gives CDR1 MDHEN, CDR2 SYDVKM. The CDR3 sequence is CASSLPRTGWGFYEQYF. The CDR3 DNA sequence: TGTGCCAGCAGTTTACCCCGGACAGGGTGGGGTTTCTACGAGCAGTACTTC.

This sequence joins TRBV10-3 and TRBJ2-7, with D perhaps TRBD2 (6 bases). V was shortened by 0 bases and J by 0 bases, with 12 bases between the two germline ends. The CDR3 has 16 amino acids. CDR1 is ENHRY, CDR2 SYGVKD, per germline. CDR3 nucleotide sequence: TGTGCCATCAGTGAGTCGGGTACGCGGGGCTCCTACGAGCAGTACTTC. This gives the protein CAISESGTRGSYEQYF.

The CDR3 coding sequence is TGTGCCAGCAGAGGGGACCCCTACGAGCAGTACTTC. This gives the protein CASRGDPYEQYF. This chain uses TRBV9 with TRBJ2-7, with D tentatively TRBD1 or TRBD2 (5 bases each). V lost 5 bases and J 2 bases, leaving 8 bases between the germline ends. CDR3 length: 12 amino acids. Per the germline V gene, CDR1 is SGDLS and CDR2 is YYNGEE.

This sequence joins TRBV14 and TRBJ1-5; possibly TRBD1 for D (5 bases). The V end lost 0 bases, the J end lost 12 bases, and 12 bases lay between the germline ends. Per germline, CDR1 SGHDN and CDR2 FVKESK. This CDR3 has 13 residues. In nucleotides, the CDR3 is TGTGCCAGCAGCCAAGATCGTCAGGGACTCCAGCATTTT. Its translation is CASSQDRQGLQHF.

In nucleotides, the CDR3 is TGCGCCAGCATTCAGGGTGTTGGCCGCTCATCGGAGACCCAGTACTTC. This sequence encodes CASIQGVGRSSETQYF. The chain links TRBV10-2 to TRBJ2-5; D perhaps matches TRBD1 (5 bases). V shed 7 bases and J shed 5 bases, with 23 bases lying between them. The CDR3 is made up of 16 amino acids. Looked up from germline, CDR1 is WSHSY and CDR2 is SAAADI.

The gene calls are TRBV6-8 and TRBJ1-5; D possibly corresponds to TRBD1 (6 bases). This CDR3 region has 16 residues. With 3 bases removed from V and 0 bases from J, the gap between germline ends came to 12 bases. Germline values: CDR1 MNHGY, CDR2 SAAAGT. The CDR3 spells CASSYFGGDSNQPQHF. DNA of the CDR3: TGTGCCAGCAGTTATTTCGGGGGCGATAGCAATCAGCCCCAGCATTTT.

The CDR3 here is CASRMGGQGGSGGYTF. Written as DNA, the CDR3 is TGTGCCAGCAGGATGGGGGGACAGGGAGGGAGCGGTGGCTACACCTTC. This chain joins TRBV6-8 and TRBJ1-2; 9 bases fit TRBD1. Trimming took 6 bases from V and 7 from J; bases not matched to a gene: 15. This CDR3 comprises 16 residues. Germline CDR1 MNHGY, CDR2 SAAAGT.

The rearrangement joins TRBV16 to TRBJ1-4, with no clear D. The CDR3 extends over 16 amino acids. Germline CDR1 is KGHSY and CDR2 is FQNENV. V gave up 2 bases and J gave up 8 bases, with 18 bases separating them. CDR3 nucleotide sequence: TGTGCCAGCAGCCAAAGGACGGGAGTGTATGGCGAAAAACTGTTTTTT. This sequence encodes CASSQRTGVYGEKLFF.